This T cell receptor (beta chain) comes out of a study of graft-versus-host responses after intestinal transplantation. For the study at large: As for transplant type, recipients had multivisceral, liver-intestinal, or isolated intestinal grafts. The recipients all started with anti-thymocyte globulin induction and then took tacrolimus and steroids for 2 to 3 years.

Profiling relied on immunoSEQ multiplex PCR, and the TCRdb table lists in-frame clones only, not all of them. The sample gives roughly 73,000 clones, more than 75% of which show up once; over 7% is in the top ten. On this clone: Its specificity is not known.

General observations from the study: GvH clones turned up in recipient marrow; some had shown up first in ileum or blood. There was an association between peak levels of circulating GvH clones and early post-transplant HvG declines.

The TCR comes from a human donor who was the organ donor for an intestinal transplant. The material was unstimulated CD8+ T cells sorted from spleen or lymph node cells, obtained before transplant.

The CDR3 sequence: CASTTRGSEQYF. For the CDR3, the DNA is TGTGCCAGCACCACGAGAGGGAGCGAGCAGTACTTC. The V call is TRBV27, the J call TRBJ2-7, with D tentatively TRBD2 (5 bases). Germline V gene data show CDR1 as MNHEY and CDR2 as SMNVEV (reference sequence). The CDR3 has 12 amino acids. V lost 7 bases and J lost 6, with 13 bases in between.